The 7 T cell receptor beta chains below come from one sample, sequenced in a study of shared clonotypes between healthy human individuals. Some clones are missing from TCRdb's copy, which holds only in-frame ones; the method was immunoSEQ multiplex PCR. The sample holds more than 2,000,000 clones, around 90% seen once. Sequenced input: naive CD4+ T cells sorted from blood. Subset here: CD45RA+ positively selected. The receptors come from a man younger than 35 in good health.

The chain has TRBV7-2 and TRBJ2-3; TRBD2 is a possible D gene (6 bases). CDR1 is SGHTA and CDR2 is FQGNSA in the germline V gene. V was shortened by 5 bases and J by 1 base, with 10 bases between the two germline ends. This CDR3 has 14 residues. The CDR3 DNA sequence: TGTGCCAGCAGCACTAGCAGTCGCACAGATACGCAGTATTTT. As protein: CASSTSSRTDTQYF. Drawing the rest from reference TRBV7-2 and TRBJ2-3, the complete variable domain is GAGVSQSPSNKVTEKGKDVELRCDPISGHTALYWYRQSLGQGLEFLIYFQGNSAPDKSGLPSDRFSAERTGGSVSTLTIQRTQQEDSAVYLCASSTSSRTDTQYFGPGTRLTVL.

The V call is TRBV28, the J call TRBJ1-2; D not certain. The CDR3 runs to 10 residues. Trimming stripped 5 bases from V and 6 bases from J, with 4 bases between. From germline, CDR1 is MDHEN and CDR2 SYDVKM. The CDR3 DNA reads TGTGCCAGCAGTACTAATGGCTACACCTTC. It codes for CASSTNGYTF.

V is TRBV2 and J is TRBJ2-2; 15 positions match TRBD2. Trimming cost V 6 bases and J 5 bases; bases outside gene matches: 1. In germline, CDR1 is SNHLY, CDR2 FYNNEI. The CDR3 contains 15 residues. The CDR3 region has the DNA TGTGCCAGCAGCGGGACTAGCGGGGGGACCGGGGAGCTGTTTTTT. It yields the protein CASSGTSGGTGELFF.

The chain joins TRBV4-1 to TRBJ2-3, with TRBD1 matching 7 bases. The V segment lost 0 bases and the J segment 3 bases; nucleotides outside the gene matches: 6. The CDR3 loop spans 16 amino acids. Per the germline V gene, CDR1 is MGHRA and CDR2 is YSYEKL. The CDR3 region is CASSQDETGRTDTQYF. DNA of the CDR3: TGCGCCAGCAGCCAAGACGAGACAGGGCGTACAGATACGCAGTATTTT.

V usage is TRBV7-3 and J usage is TRBJ2-1; D remains unclear. CDR3 size: 12 residues. V was cut by 3 bases and J by 7 bases, with 7 bases left in between. Germline V gene sequence: CDR1 SGHTA, CDR2 FQGTGA. DNA of the CDR3: TGTGCCAGCAGCTTCCCTCGGAATGAGCAGTTCTTC. Amino acid sequence: CASSFPRNEQFF.

The J gene is TRBJ1-3, the V gene TRBV29-1; 7 nucleotides line up with TRBD1. Germline assignment: CDR1 SQVTM and CDR2 ANQGSEA. The CDR3 length is 12 residues. Trimming took 7 bases from V and 4 from J; bases not matched to a gene: 4. As DNA, the CDR3 is TGCAGCGCGGGACAGTGGGGAAACACCATATATTTT. Its protein is CSAGQWGNTIYF.

This chain links TRBV19 with TRBJ1-6; D gene uncertain. CDR1 is LNHDA, CDR2 SQIVND, per germline (reference sequence). The CDR3 is made up of 16 amino acids. Trimming stripped 5 bases from V and 8 bases from J, with 19 bases between. CDR3 sequence (DNA): TGTGCCAGTAGTGTGGGATGGTTCCCAGATTATTCACCCCTCCACTTT. This encodes CASSVGWFPDYSPLHF.